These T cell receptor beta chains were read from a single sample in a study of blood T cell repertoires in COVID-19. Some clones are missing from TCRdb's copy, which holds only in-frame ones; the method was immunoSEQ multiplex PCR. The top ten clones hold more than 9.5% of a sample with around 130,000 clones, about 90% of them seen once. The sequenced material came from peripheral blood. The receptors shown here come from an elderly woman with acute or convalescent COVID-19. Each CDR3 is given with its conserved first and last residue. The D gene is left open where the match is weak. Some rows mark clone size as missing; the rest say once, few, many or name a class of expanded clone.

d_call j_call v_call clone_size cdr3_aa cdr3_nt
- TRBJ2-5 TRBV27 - CASSPRVRLTQETQYF TGTGCCAGCAGTCCGAGGGTGCGGTTAACGCAAGAGACCCAGTACTTC
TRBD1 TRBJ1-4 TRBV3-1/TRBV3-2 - CASSPRDRGGEKLFF TGTGCCAGCAGCCCCCGGGACAGGGGAGGTGAAAAACTGTTTTTT
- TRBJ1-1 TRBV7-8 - CASSLVEDTEAFF TGTGCCAGCAGCTTAGTGGAGGACACTGAAGCTTTCTTT
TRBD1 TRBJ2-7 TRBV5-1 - CASSLAPGTGKAYEQYF TGCGCCAGCAGCTTGGCCCCCGGGACAGGGAAGGCCTACGAGCAGTACTTC
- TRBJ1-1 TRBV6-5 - CASTYPGVTEAFF TGTGCCAGCACCTATCCAGGCGTCACTGAAGCTTTCTTT
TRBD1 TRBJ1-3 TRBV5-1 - CASRPGTGNLGNTIYF TGCGCCAGCAGACCCGGGACAGGCAACCTTGGAAACACCATATATTTT
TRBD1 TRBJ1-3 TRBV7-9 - CASSFRTGTGNTIYF TGTGCCAGCAGCTTCCGGACAGGGACTGGAAACACCATATATTTT
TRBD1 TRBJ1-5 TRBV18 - CASSPRDRGNQPQHF TGTGCCAGCTCACCTCGGGACAGGGGAAATCAGCCCCAGCATTTT
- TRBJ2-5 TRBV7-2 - CASSLAGPQETQYF TGTGCCAGCAGCCTCGCGGGACCACAAGAGACCCAGTACTTC
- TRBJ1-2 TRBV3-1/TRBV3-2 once CASSQAPANYGYTF TGTGCCAGCAGCCAAGCGCCGGCTAACTATGGCTACACCTTC
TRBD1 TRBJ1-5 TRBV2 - CASRADRGSNQPQHF TGTGCCAGCAGGGCCGACAGGGGAAGCAATCAGCCCCAGCATTTT
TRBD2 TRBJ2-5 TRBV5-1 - CASSFGTRGGVRETQYF TGCGCCAGCAGCTTCGGGACTCGCGGGGGGGTGAGGGAGACCCAGTACTTC
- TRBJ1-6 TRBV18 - CASSPQGVDSPLHF TGTGCCAGCTCACCACAGGGGGTGGATTCACCCCTCCACTTT
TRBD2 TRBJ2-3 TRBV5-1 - CASSLGTSGGTDTQYF TGCGCCAGCAGCCTGGGGACTAGCGGGGGCACAGATACGCAGTATTTT
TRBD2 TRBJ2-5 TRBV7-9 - CASSSRLAGQETQYF TGTGCCAGCAGCTCAAGACTAGCGGGGCAAGAGACCCAGTACTTC
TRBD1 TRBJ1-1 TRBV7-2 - CASSLRARGAEAFF TGTGCCAGCAGCTTAAGGGCCAGGGGGGCTGAAGCTTTCTTT
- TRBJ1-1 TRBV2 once CASHSMNTEAFF TGTGCCAGCCATAGCATGAACACTGAAGCTTTCTTT
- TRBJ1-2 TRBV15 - CATSRDRPDSGYGYTF TGTGCCACCAGCAGAGATCGACCAGACAGTGGGTATGGCTACACCTTC
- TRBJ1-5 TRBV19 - CASRAGNQPQHF TGTGCCAGTCGAGCGGGCAATCAGCCCCAGCATTTT
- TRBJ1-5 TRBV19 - CASSMETGTYSNQPQHF TGTGCCAGTAGTATGGAAACAGGAACCTATAGCAATCAGCCCCAGCATTTT
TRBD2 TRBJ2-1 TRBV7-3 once CASSSGTSGNEQFF TGTGCCAGCAGCTCCGGGACTAGCGGAAATGAGCAGTTCTTC
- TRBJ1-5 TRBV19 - CASSIQGAGNQPQHF TGTGCCAGTAGTATTCAGGGCGCGGGCAATCAGCCCCAGCATTTT
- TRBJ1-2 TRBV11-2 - CASSFLRYYGYTF TGTGCCAGCAGCTTTTTGCGGTACTATGGCTACACCTTC
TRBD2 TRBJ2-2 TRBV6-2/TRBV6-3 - CASSVIAGGPTGELFF TGTGCCAGCAGCGTTATAGCGGGGGGGCCCACCGGGGAGCTGTTTTTT
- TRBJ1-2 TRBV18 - CASSRDRGNDYGYTF TGTGCCAGCTCACGAGATAGGGGTAACGACTATGGCTACACCTTC
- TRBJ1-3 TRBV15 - CATRGDFSGNTIYF TGTGCCACCAGGGGTGACTTCTCTGGAAACACCATATATTTT
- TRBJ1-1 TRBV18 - CASSPLQGNTEAFF TGTGCCAGCTCTCCCTTACAGGGTAATACTGAAGCTTTCTTT
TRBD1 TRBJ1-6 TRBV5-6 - CASSSGQGRFNSPLHF TGTGCCAGCAGCTCGGGACAGGGCAGATTTAATTCACCCCTCCACTTT
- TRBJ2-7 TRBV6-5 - CASSYSSRGPYEQYF TGTGCCAGCAGTTACTCGAGTAGGGGTCCCTACGAGCAGTACTTC
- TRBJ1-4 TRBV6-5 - CASSYMWEANEKLFF TGTGCCAGCAGTTACATGTGGGAGGCTAATGAAAAACTGTTTTTT
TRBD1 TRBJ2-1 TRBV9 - CASSPLTGGSYNEQFF TGTGCCAGCAGCCCCCTGACAGGGGGCTCCTACAATGAGCAGTTCTTC
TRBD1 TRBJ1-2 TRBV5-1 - CASSLFGRGRGGYTF TGCGCCAGCAGCTTATTTGGCAGGGGGAGAGGTGGCTACACCTTC
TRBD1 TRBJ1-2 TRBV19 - CATYDRGLYGYTF TGTGCCACCTACGACAGGGGACTCTATGGCTACACCTTC
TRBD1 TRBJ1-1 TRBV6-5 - CASKNIEWDSLRF TGTGCCAGCAAAAATATAGAGTGGGACAGCCTCCGATTT
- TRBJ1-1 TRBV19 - CASSMGSEGTEAFF TGTGCCAGTAGTATGGGGAGTGAGGGCACTGAAGCTTTCTTT
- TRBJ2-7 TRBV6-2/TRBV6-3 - CASSYFLGRGIPEQYF TGTGCCAGCAGTTACTTTTTGGGACGGGGGATTCCCGAGCAGTACTTC
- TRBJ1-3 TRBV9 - CASSVGGFIGARWNTIYF TGTGCCAGCAGCGTAGGTGGGTTTATTGGGGCGCGCTGGAACACCATATATTTT
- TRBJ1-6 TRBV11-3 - CASSRGGNSPLHF TGTGCCAGCAGCAGGGGTGGCAATTCACCCCTCCACTTT
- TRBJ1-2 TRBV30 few CAWSVRSGKNYGYTF TGTGCCTGGAGTGTACGGTCAGGGAAGAACTATGGCTACACCTTC
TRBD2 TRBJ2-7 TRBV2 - CASSKTGRGDEQYF TGTGCCAGCAGTAAAACAGGCCGGGGGGACGAGCAGTACTTC
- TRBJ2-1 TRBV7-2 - CASSGTGLVEQFF TGTGCCAGCAGCGGAACAGGGTTGGTTGAGCAGTTCTTC
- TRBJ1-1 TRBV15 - CATSWTRASETEAFF TGTGCCACCAGCTGGACTAGGGCATCGGAAACTGAAGCTTTCTTT
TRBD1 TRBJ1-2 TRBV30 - CAWDRGNYGYTF TGTGCCTGGGACAGGGGTAACTATGGCTACACCTTC
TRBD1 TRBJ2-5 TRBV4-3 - CASSQVRGTGGTQYF TGCGCCAGCAGCCAAGTCCGAGGGACAGGTGGGACCCAGTACTTC
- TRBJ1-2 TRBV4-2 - CASSLTRGGVDYGYTF TGTGCCAGCAGCCTTACGAGGGGGGGTGTGGACTATGGCTACACCTTC
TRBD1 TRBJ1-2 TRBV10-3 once CAISRTGAIDGYTF TGTGCCATCAGCCGGACAGGAGCGATCGATGGCTACACCTTC
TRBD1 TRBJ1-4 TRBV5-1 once CASSWQGGPGEKLFF TGCGCCAGCAGCTGGCAGGGGGGCCCGGGGGAAAAACTGTTTTTT
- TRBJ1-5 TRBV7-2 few CASSRLQGNEPQHF TGTGCCAGCAGCCGCCTTCAGGGGAACGAGCCCCAGCATTTT
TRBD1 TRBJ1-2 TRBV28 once CASTMDRGLYGYTF TGTGCCAGCACCATGGACAGGGGACTCTATGGCTACACCTTC
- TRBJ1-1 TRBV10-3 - CAISQYEQNTEAFF TGTGCCATCAGTCAATACGAACAGAACACTGAAGCTTTCTTT